The clone carrying this TCR beta chain was observed once. Its target is not known. Assay used: immunoSEQ multiplex PCR; TCRdb lists only in-frame clones, some missing. Of about 2.1 million clones listed, 93% were seen once; the top ten hold under 2%. As defined, naive CD8 cells were CD45RO-negative and positively selected for CCR7, with terminally differentiated effector memory CD45RA+ cells excluded. These data are taken from a study of shared clonotypes between healthy human individuals. Study-level findings and limits: Naive subsets usually exceeded memory subsets in estimated richness. Non-shared clonotypes were found to have lower generation probabilities than the clonotypes that were shared by all four of the sorted-subset donors.

The V gene lost 5 bases and the J gene lost 2 bases, with 11 bases spanning the gap. Germline loops: CDR1 LNHNV, CDR2 YYDKDF (reference sequence). The CDR3 is 14 residues long. Specimen: naive CD8+ T cells from PBMCs. The chain employs TRBV15 and TRBJ2-3, with a weak D call TRBD1 (6 bases). This sequence originates from a young man in good health. Some clones in this sample may be carry-over from other donors' samples. The CDR3 sequence is CATSDRLDTDTQYF. The CDR3 DNA is TGTGCCACCAGCGACAGGCTAGACACAGATACGCAGTATTTT.